This section outlines one T cell receptor beta chain sequence together with its context. What it binds is not known. As for treatment: oral pan-JAK inhibitor, 5-10 mg twice daily. CDR1 is SGHDN and CDR2 is FVKESK in the germline V gene. V gave up 3 bases and J gave up 5 bases, with 7 bases separating them. This CDR3 has 13 amino acids. These data belong to a study of CD8+ T cells in alopecia areata. Reverse transcription of extracted RNA yielded cDNA, which provided the sequencing template. Here immunoSEQ multiplex PCR was the method, and the copy in TCRdb shows in-frame clones only, minus some. Here the sample spans fewer than 250,000 clones, roughly 40% being singletons. Notes on the study in general: Relative to normal scalp, lesional scalp, especially alopecia totalis/universalis, showed higher clonality.

The chain links TRBV14 to TRBJ2-2; maybe TRBD1 (5 bases). The TCR was taken from a human donor with alopecia areata. Material: CD4+ T cells sorted from blood, obtained around week 36, from a patient treated with tofacitinib. The CDR3 loop is CASSHRVTGELFF. The CDR3 DNA sequence: TGTGCCAGCAGCCACAGGGTTACCGGGGAGCTGTTTTTT. The full variable domain, with the rest looked up from reference TRBV14 and TRBJ2-2, is EAGVTQFPSHSVIEKGQTVTLRCDPISGHDNLYWYRRVMGKEIKFLLHFVKESKQDESGMPNNRFLAERTGGTYSTLKVQPAELEDSGVYFCASSHRVTGELFFGEGSRLTVL.